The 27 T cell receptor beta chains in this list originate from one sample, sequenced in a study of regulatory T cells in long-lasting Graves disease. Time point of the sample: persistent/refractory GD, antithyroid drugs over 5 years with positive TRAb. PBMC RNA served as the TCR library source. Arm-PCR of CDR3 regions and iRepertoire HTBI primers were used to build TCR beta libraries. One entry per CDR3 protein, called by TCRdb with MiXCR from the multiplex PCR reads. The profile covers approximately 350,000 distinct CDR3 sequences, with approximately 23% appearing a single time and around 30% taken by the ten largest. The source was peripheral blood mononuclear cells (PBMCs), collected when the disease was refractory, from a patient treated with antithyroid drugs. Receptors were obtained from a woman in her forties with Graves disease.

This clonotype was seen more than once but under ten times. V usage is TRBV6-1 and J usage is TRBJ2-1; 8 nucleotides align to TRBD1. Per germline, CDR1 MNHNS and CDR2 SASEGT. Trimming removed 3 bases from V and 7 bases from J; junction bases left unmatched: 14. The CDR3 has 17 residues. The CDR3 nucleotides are TGTGCCAGCAGTGATATTGCCGGGACAGGCTGGGGGAATGAGCAGTTCTTC. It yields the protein CASSDIAGTGWGNEQFF.

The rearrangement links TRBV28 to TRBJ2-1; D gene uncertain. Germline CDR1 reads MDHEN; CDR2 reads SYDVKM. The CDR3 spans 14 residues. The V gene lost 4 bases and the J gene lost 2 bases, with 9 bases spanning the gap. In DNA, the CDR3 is TGTGCCAGCAGTTACAGCGTTACCTACAATGAGCAGTTCTTC. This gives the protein CASSYSVTYNEQFF. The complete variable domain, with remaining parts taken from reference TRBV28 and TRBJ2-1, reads DVKVTQSSRYLVKRTGEKVFLECVQDMDHENMFWYRQDPGLGLRLIYFSYDVKMKEKGDIPEGYSVSREKKERFSLILESASTNQTSMYLCASSYSVTYNEQFFGPGTRLTVL.

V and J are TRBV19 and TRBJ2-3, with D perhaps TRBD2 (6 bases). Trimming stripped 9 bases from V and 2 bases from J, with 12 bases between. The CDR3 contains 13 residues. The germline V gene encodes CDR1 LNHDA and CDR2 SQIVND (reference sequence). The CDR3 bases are TGTGCCAGCGCCCCTAGCGCCACAGATACGCAGTATTTT. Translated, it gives CASAPSATDTQYF.

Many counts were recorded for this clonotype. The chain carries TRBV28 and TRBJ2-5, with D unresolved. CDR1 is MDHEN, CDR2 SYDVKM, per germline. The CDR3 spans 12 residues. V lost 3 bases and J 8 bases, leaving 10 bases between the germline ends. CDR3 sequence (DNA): TGTGCCAGCAGTTTTACCCGGAATACCCAGTACTTC. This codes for CASSFTRNTQYF.

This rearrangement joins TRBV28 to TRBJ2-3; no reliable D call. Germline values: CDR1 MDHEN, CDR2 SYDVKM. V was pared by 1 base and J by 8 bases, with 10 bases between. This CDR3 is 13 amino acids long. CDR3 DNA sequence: TGTGCCAGCAGTTTATTTCCCGCTGGTACGCAGTATTTT. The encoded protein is CASSLFPAGTQYF.

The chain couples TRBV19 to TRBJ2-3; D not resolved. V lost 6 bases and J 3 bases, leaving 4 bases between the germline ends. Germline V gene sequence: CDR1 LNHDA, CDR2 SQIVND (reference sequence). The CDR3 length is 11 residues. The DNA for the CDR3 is TGTGCCAGTAGGAGGACAGATACGCAGTATTTT. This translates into CASRRTDTQYF.

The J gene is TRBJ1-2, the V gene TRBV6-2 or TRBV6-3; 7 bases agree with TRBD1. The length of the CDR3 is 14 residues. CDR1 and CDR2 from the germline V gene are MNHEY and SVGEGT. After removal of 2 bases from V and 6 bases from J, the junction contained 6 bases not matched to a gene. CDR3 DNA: TGTGCCAGCAGTTACGCAGGGGGAGGTAATGGCTACACCTTC. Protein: CASSYAGGGNGYTF.

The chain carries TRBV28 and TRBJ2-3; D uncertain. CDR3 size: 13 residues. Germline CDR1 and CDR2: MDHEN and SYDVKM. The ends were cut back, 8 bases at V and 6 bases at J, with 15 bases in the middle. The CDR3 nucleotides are TGTGCCAGCCAAACCCTTCCTTCGGATACGCAGTATTTT. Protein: CASQTLPSDTQYF.

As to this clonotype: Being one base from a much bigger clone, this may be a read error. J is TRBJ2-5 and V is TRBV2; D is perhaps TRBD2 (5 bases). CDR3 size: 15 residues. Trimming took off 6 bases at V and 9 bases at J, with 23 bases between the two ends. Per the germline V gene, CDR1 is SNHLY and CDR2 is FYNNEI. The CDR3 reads CASSPGSLTGGAQYF. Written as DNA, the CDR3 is TGTGCCAGCAGCCCGGGATCCCTTACGGGTGGGGCCCAGTACTTC.

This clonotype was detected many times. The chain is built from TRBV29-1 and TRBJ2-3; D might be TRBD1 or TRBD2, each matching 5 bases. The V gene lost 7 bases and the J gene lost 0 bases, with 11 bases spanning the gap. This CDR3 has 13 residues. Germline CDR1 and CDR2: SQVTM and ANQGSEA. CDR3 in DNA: TGCAGCGGCCTGGGACGAAGCACAGATACGCAGTATTTT. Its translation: CSGLGRSTDTQYF.

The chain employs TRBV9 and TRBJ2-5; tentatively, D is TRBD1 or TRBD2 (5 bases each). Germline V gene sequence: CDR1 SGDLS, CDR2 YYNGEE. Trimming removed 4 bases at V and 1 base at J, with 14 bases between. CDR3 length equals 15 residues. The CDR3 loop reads CASSQGDAGQETQYF. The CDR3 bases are TGTGCCAGCAGCCAAGGGGACGCGGGCCAAGAGACCCAGTACTTC.

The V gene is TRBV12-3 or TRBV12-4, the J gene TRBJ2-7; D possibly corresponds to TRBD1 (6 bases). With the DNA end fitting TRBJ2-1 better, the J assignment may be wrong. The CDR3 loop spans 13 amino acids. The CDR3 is CASSYRGWNEQFF. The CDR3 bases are TGTGCCAGCAGTTATAGGGGGTGGAATGAGCAGTTCTTC.

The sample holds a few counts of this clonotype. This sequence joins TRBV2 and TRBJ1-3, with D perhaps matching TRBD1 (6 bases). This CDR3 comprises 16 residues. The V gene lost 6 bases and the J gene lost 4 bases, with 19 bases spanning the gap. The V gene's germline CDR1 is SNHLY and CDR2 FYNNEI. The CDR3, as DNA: TGTGCCAGCAGGAAAGTACAGGGACGGGAGGGAAACACCATATATTTT. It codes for CASRKVQGREGNTIYF.

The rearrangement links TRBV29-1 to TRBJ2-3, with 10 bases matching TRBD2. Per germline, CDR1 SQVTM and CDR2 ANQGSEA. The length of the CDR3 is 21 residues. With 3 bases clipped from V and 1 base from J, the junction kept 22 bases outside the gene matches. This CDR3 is CSVDRPQPTSGPLSGTDTQYF. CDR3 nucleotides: TGCAGCGTTGACCGACCCCAACCGACTAGCGGGCCCTTGTCTGGCACAGATACGCAGTATTTT.

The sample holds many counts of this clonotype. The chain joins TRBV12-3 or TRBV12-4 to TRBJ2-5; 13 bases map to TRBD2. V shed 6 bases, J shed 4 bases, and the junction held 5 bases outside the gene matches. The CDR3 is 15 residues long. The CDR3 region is CASSKLAGGIETQYF. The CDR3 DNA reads TGTGCCAGCAGCAAACTAGCGGGAGGGATAGAGACCCAGTACTTC.

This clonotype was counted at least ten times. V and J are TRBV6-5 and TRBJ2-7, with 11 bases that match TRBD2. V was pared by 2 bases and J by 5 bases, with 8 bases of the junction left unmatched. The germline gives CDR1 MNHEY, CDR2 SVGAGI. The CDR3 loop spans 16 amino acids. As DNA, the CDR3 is TGTGCCAGCAGTTACGATAGCGGGAGGGCCGAGGACGAGCAGTACTTC. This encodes CASSYDSGRAEDEQYF.

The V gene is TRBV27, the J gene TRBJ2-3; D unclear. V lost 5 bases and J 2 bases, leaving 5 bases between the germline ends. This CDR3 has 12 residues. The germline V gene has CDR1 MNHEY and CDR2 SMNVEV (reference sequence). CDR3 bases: TGTGCCAGCAGTCATTCCACAGATACGCAGTATTTT. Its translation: CASSHSTDTQYF.

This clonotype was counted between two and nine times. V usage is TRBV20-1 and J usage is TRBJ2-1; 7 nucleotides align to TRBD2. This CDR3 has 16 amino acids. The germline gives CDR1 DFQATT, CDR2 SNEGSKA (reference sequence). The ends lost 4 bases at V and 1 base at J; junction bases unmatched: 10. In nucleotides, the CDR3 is TGCAGTGCTAAATCTCCGGGGACTACATCCTACAATGAGCAGTTCTTC. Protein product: CSAKSPGTTSYNEQFF.

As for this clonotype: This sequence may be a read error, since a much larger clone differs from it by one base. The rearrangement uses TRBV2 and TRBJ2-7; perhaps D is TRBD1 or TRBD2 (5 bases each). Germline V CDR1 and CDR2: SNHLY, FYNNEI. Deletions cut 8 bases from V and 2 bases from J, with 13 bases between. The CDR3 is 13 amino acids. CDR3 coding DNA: TGTGCCAGCCGGGACGGGAATCCCTACGAGCAGTACTTC. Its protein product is CASRDGNPYEQYF.

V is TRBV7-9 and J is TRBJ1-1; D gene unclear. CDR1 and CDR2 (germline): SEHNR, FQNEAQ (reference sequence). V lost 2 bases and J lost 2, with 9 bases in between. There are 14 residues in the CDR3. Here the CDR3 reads CASSLSLINTEAFF. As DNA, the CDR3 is TGTGCCAGCAGCTTAAGTTTGATTAACACTGAAGCTTTCTTT.

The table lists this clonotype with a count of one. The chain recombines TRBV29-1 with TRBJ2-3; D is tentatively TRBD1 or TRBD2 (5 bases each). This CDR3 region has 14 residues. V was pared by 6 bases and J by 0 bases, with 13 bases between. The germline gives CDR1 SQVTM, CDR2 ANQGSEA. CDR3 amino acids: CSVGRATSTDTQYF. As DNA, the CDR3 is TGCAGCGTGGGACGGGCAACTAGCACAGATACGCAGTATTTT.

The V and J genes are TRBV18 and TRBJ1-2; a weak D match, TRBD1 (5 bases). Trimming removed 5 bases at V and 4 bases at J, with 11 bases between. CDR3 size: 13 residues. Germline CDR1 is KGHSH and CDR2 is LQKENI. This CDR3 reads CASSNGDGYGYTF. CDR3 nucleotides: TGTGCCAGCTCAAATGGGGACGGCTATGGCTACACCTTC.

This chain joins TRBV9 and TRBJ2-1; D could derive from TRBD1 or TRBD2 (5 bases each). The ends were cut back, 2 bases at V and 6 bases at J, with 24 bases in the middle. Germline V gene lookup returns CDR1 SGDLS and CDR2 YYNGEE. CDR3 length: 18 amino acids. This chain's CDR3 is CASSVSYENRDRSNEQFF. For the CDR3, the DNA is TGTGCCAGCAGCGTGTCCTACGAAAACCGGGACCGGAGCAATGAGCAGTTCTTC.

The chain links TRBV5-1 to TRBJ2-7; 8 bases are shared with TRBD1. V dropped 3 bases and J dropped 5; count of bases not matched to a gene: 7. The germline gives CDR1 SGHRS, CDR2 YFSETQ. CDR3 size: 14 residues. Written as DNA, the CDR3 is TGCGCCAGCAGCTCGGGACAGGCGGGGAACGAGCAGTACTTC. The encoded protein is CASSSGQAGNEQYF.

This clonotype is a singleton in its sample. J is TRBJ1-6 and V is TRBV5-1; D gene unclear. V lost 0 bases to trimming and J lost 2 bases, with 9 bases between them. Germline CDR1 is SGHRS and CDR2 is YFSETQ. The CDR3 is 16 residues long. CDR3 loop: CASSLDAYTYNSPLHF. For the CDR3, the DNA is TGCGCCAGCAGCTTGGATGCGTATACCTATAATTCACCCCTCCACTTT.

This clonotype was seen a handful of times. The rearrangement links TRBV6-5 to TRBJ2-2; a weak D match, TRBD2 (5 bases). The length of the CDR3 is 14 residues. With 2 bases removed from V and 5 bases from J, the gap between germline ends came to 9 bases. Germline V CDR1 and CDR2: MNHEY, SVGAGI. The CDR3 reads CASSYDTGTGELFF. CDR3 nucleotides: TGTGCCAGCAGTTACGACACGGGAACCGGGGAGCTGTTTTTT.

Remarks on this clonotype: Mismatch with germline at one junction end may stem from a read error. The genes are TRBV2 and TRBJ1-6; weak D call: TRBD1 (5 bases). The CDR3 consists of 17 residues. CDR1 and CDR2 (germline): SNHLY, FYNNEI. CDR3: CVSSDGLPGWENSPLHF. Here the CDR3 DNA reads TGTGTCAGCAGTGACGGACTACCAGGGTGGGAGAATTCACCCCTCCACTTT.